This TCR beta chain was captured in a study of metastatic and nonmetastatic thyroid tumors. Across the study: Blood and tumor or nodule tissue repertoires from malignant and benign thyroid patients were compared.

No treatment had been given to any patient before thyroid surgery. TCRdb re-called the PCR reads through MiXCR. Among tens of thousands of clones listed, 4% were seen once. On this clone: A junction boundary mismatches the germline segment, possibly from a read error.

This CDR3 is 15 amino acids long. CDR1 MNHEY and CDR2 SVGEGT come from the germline V gene. The sequence was collected from a female donor with papillary thyroid cancer or a benign thyroid nodule (not recorded which). Some clones in this sample may be carry-over from other donors' samples. This sequence joins TRBV6-2 or TRBV6-3 and TRBJ1-1, with D possibly TRBD1 on 5 matching bases. The sequencing input was blood. The CDR3 is CVSSLRTSGNTEAFF. For the CDR3, the DNA is TGTGTCAGCAGTCTCCGGACAAGTGGGAACACTGAAGCTTTCTTT.